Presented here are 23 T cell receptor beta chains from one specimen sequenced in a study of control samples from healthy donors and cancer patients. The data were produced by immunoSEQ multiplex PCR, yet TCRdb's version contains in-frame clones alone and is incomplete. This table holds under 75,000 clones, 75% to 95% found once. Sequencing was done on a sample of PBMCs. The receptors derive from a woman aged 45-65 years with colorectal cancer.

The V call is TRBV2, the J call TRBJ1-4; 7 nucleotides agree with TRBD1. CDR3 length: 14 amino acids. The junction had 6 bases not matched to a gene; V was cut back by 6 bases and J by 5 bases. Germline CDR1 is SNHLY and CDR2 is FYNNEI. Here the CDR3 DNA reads TGTGCCAGCAGAGCCGGGACAGCAAATGAAAAACTGTTTTTT. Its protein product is CASRAGTANEKLFF.

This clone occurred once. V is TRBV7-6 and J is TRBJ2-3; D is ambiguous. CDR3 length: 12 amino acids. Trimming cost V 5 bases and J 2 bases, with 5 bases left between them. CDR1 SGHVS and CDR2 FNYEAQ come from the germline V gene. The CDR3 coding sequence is TGTGCCAGCAGCACAACCACAGATACGCAGTATTTT. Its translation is CASSTTTDTQYF.

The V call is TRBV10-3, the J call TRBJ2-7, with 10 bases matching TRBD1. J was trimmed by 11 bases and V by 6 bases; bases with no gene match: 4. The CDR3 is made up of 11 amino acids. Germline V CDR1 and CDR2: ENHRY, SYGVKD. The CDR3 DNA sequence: TGTGCCATCAGGGGACAGGGGTTAGAGTACTTC. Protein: CAIRGQGLEYF.

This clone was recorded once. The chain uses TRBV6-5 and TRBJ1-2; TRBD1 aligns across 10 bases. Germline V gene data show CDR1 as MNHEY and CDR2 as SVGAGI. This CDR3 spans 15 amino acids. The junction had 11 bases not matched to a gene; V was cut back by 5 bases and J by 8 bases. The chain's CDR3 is CASSQRRGQGDGYTF. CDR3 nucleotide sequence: TGTGCCAGCAGTCAACGACGTGGACAGGGGGACGGCTACACCTTC.

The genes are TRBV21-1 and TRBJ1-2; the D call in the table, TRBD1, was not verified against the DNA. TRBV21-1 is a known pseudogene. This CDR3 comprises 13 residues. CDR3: CAAVDREDYGYTF. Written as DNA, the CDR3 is TGTGCCGCAGTGGACAGGGAGGACTATGGCTACACCTTC.

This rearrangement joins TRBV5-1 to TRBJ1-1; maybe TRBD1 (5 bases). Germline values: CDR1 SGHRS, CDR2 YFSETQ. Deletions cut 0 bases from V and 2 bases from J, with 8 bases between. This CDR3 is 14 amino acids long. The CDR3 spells CASSLATENTEAFF. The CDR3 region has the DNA TGCGCCAGCAGCTTGGCGACAGAAAACACTGAAGCTTTCTTT.

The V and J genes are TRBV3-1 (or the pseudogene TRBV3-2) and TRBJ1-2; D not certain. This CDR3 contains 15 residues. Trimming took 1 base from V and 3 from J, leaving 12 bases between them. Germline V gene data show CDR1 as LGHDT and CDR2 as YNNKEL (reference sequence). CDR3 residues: CASSQADGPYYGYTF. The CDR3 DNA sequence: TGTGCCAGCAGCCAAGCCGACGGGCCCTACTATGGCTACACCTTC.

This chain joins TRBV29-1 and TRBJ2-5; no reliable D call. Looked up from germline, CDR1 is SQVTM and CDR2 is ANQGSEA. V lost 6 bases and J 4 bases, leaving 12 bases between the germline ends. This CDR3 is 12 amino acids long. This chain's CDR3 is CSVRTVGETQYF. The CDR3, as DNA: TGCAGCGTGAGGACGGTAGGAGAGACCCAGTACTTC.

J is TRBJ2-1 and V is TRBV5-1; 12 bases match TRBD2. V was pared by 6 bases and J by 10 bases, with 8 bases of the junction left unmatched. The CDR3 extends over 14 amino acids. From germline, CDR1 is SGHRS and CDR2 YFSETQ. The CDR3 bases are TGCGCCAGCATCCGGACTAGCGGGACTAGGGAGCAGTTCTTC. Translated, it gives CASIRTSGTREQFF. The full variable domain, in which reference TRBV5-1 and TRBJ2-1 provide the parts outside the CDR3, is KAGVTQTPRYLIKTRGQQVTLSCSPISGHRSVSWYQQTPGQGLQFLFEYFSETQRNKGNFPGRFSGRQFSNSRSEMNVSTLELGDSALYLCASIRTSGTREQFFGPGTRLTVL.

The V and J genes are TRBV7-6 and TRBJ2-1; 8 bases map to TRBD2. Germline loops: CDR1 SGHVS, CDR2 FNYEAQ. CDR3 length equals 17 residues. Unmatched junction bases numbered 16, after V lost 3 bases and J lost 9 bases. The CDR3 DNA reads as TGTGCCAGCAGCTTGGTAGCGGGACGGGGGGGGCGCAGTGAGCAGTTCTTC. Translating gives CASSLVAGRGGRSEQFF.

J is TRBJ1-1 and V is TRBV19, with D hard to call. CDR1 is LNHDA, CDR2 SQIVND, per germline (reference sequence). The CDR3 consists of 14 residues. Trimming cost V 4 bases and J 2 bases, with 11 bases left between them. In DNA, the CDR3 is TGTGCCAGTAGTACGCCCGGGATAAACACTGAAGCTTTCTTT. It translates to CASSTPGINTEAFF.

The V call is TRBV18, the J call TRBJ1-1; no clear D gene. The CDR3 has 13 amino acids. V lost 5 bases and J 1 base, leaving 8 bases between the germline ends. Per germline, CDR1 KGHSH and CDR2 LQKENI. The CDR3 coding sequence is TGTGCCAGCTCAGGACGGGCGAACACTGAAGCTTTCTTT. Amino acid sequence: CASSGRANTEAFF.

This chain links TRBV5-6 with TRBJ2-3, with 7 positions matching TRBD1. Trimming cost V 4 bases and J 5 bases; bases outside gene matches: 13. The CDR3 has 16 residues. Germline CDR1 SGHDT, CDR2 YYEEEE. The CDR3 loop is CASSPGQDRQRDTQYF. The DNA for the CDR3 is TGTGCCAGCAGCCCCGGACAGGACCGCCAACGAGATACGCAGTATTTT.

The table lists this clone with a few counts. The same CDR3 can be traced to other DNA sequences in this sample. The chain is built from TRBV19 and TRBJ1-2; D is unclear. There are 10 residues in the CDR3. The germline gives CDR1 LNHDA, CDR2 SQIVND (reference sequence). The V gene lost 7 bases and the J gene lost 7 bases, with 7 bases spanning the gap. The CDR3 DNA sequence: TGTGCCAGTAATGATCGTGGCTACACCTTC. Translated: CASNDRGYTF.

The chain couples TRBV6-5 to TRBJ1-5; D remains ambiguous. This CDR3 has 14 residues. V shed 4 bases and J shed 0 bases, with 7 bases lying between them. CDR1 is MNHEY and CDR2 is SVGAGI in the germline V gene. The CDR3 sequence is CASSSTGSNQPQHF. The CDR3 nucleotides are TGTGCCAGCAGTTCGACGGGTAGCAATCAGCCCCAGCATTTT.

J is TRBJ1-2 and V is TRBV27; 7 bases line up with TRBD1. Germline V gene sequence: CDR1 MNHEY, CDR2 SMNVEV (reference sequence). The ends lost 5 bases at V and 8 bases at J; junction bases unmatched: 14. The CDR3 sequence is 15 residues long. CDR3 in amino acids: CASSQQGRGPWGYTF. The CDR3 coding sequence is TGTGCCAGCAGTCAACAGGGGAGGGGACCCTGGGGCTACACCTTC.

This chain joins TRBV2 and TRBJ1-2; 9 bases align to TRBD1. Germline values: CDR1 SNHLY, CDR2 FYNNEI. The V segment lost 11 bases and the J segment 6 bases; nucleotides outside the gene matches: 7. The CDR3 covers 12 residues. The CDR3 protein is CAVSTGGDGYTF. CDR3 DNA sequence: TGTGCCGTTTCAACAGGGGGCGATGGCTACACCTTC. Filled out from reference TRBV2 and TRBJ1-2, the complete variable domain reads EPEVTQTPSHQVTQMGQEVILRCVPISNHLYFYWYRQILGQKVEFLVSFYNNEISEKSEIFDDQFSVERPDGSNFTLKIRSTKLEDSAMYFCAVSTGGDGYTFGSGTRLTVV.

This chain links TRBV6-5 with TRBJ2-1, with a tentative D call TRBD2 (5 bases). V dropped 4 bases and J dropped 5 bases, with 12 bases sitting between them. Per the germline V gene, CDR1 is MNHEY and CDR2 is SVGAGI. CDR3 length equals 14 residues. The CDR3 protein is CASSSGLLDNEQFF. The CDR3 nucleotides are TGTGCCAGCAGTTCTGGACTCCTCGACAATGAGCAGTTCTTC.

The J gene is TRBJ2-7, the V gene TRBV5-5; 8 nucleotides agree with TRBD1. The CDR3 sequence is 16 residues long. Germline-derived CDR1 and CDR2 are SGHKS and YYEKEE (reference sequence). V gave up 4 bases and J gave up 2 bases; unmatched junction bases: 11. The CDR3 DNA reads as TGTGCCAGCAGCCCACAGGGTCGGACAGGGCCCTACGAGCAGTACTTC. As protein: CASSPQGRTGPYEQYF.

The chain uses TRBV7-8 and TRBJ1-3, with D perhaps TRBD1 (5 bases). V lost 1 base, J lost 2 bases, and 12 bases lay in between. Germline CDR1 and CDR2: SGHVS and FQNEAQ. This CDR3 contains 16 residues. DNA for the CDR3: TGTGCCAGCAGCTTAGGCCAGGGCTCTACTGGAAACACCATATATTTT. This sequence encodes CASSLGQGSTGNTIYF.

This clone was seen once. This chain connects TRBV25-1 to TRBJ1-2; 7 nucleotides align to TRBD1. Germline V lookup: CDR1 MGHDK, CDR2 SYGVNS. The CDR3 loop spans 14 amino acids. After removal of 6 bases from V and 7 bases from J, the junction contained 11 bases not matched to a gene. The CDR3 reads CASSLSVDRAGYTF. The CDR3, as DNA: TGTGCCAGCAGCCTTTCGGTCGACAGGGCTGGCTACACCTTC.

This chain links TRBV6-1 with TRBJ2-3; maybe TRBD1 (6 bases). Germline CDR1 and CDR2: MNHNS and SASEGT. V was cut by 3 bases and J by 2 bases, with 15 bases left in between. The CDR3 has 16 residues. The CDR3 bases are TGTGCCAGCAGTGACCGCAGGGGCCGGAACACAGATACGCAGTATTTT. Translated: CASSDRRGRNTDTQYF.

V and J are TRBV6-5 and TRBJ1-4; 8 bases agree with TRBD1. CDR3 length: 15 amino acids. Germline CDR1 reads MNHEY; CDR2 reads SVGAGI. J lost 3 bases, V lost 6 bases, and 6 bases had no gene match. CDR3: CASSQPGGSNEKLFF. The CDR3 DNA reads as TGTGCCAGCAGCCAACCAGGGGGCTCTAATGAAAAACTGTTTTTT.